The rows below give T cell receptor beta chains drawn from one sample of a study of a mutant IDH1 vaccine in newly diagnosed glioma. The table came from immunoSEQ multiplex PCR; TCRdb's copy has only in-frame clones and leaves some out. This sample has some 50,000 clones; 65% occur once, and the top ten carry about 5%. No antigen is known for these receptors. Sequenced here: peripheral blood mononuclear cells (PBMCs), sampled from a glioma patient whose treatment included an IDH1 peptide vaccine. The receptors derive from a man aged 35 to 55 with glioma. Some clones in this sample may be carry-over from other donors' samples. CDR3s include the opening cysteine and the closing phenylalanine or tryptophan. D genes are given only for firm matches. Expanded clones are given a class, and other clones once, few, many or no size at all.

V: TRBV5-1; J: TRBJ1-2; size: NA; D: NA; DNA: TGCGCCAGCAGCTTGGAGGGGGGAGTTCGGGGCTACACCTTC; CDR3: CASSLEGGVRGYTF
V: TRBV9; J: TRBJ2-3; size: NA; D: NA; DNA: TGTGCCAGCAGCGTGGGTGGCTCAGATACGCAGTATTTT; CDR3: CASSVGGSDTQYF
V: TRBV20-1; J: TRBJ2-5; size: few; D: NA; DNA: TGCAGTGCTAAAGCGGGTGAGACCCAGTACTTC; CDR3: CSAKAGETQYF
V: TRBV6-5; J: TRBJ1-2; size: NA; D: TRBD1; DNA: TGTGCCAGCACCTCCGGGACAGTCTTCTATGGCTACACCTTC; CDR3: CASTSGTVFYGYTF
V: TRBV5-8; J: TRBJ2-7; size: NA; D: TRBD1; DNA: TGTGCCAGCAGCCCCAGGACAGGCCTACTGTACGAGCAGTACTTC; CDR3: CASSPRTGLLYEQYF
V: TRBV18; J: TRBJ2-2; size: NA; D: NA; DNA: TGTGCCAGCTCACCACGTACCACAGAAGAGCTGTTTTTT; CDR3: CASSPRTTEELFF
V: TRBV15; J: TRBJ1-5; size: few; D: NA; DNA: TGTGCCACCAGCAGAGATTATTTCTCAGGGTTCCAGCCCCAGCATTTT; CDR3: CATSRDYFSGFQPQHF
V: TRBV5-1; J: TRBJ2-3; size: NA; D: NA; DNA: TGCGCCAGCAGCCCCCAGGTAGCGCTAGCGACAGATACGCAGTATTTT; CDR3: CASSPQVALATDTQYF
V: TRBV7-6; J: TRBJ2-1; size: NA; D: NA; DNA: TGTGCCAGCAGCTTGGCCGCGTCCGTGGGACCATCCAATGAGCAGTTCTTC; CDR3: CASSLAASVGPSNEQFF
V: TRBV6-4; J: TRBJ2-2; size: NA; D: TRBD2; DNA: TGTGCCAGCAGTTATAATCCCTCTGGGGGGGCCGGGGAGCTGTTTTTT; CDR3: CASSYNPSGGAGELFF
V: TRBV4-1; J: TRBJ1-6; size: NA; D: TRBD1; DNA: TGCGCCAGCAGCCAAGTCCGGGGACAGGGTAATTCACCCCTCCACTTT; CDR3: CASSQVRGQGNSPLHF
V: TRBV27; J: TRBJ2-2; size: few; D: NA; DNA: TGTGCCAGCAGTCCCCCGTCGGGGGAACCGAACACCGGGGAGCTGTTTTTT; CDR3: CASSPPSGEPNTGELFF
V: TRBV7-6; J: TRBJ1-1; size: NA; D: NA; DNA: TGTGCCAGCAGCTGGGGGCTGAACACTGAAGCTTTCTTT; CDR3: CASSWGLNTEAFF
V: TRBV6-5; J: TRBJ2-2; size: NA; D: TRBD1; DNA: TGTGCCAGCAGGAGACAGGGGTACACCGGGGAGCTGTTTTTT; CDR3: CASRRQGYTGELFF
V: TRBV6-4; J: TRBJ1-2; size: few; D: NA; DNA: TGTGCCAGCAGTGACAGTAACAGAGGCGCTGGCTACACCTTC; CDR3: CASSDSNRGAGYTF
V: TRBV7-2; J: TRBJ2-7; size: NA; D: NA; DNA: TGTGCCAGCAGCTTCGGTGGGGTTAGCTCCTACGAGCAGTACTTC; CDR3: CASSFGGVSSYEQYF
V: TRBV7-9; J: TRBJ2-5; size: NA; D: TRBD2; DNA: TGTGCCAGCAGCTCGACCAGACTAGCGGGGGGCCAAGAGACCCAGTACTTC; CDR3: CASSSTRLAGGQETQYF
V: TRBV4-1; J: TRBJ1-1; size: few; D: TRBD1; DNA: TGCGCCAGCAGCATACGGACAGGGCCGAACACTGAAGCTTTCTTT; CDR3: CASSIRTGPNTEAFF
V: TRBV10-3; J: TRBJ2-1; size: NA; D: NA; DNA: TGTGCCATCGGGTTGAGCAATGAGCAGTTCTTC; CDR3: CAIGLSNEQFF
V: TRBV6-5; J: TRBJ2-3; size: few; D: NA; DNA: TGTGCCAGCAGTTCCCCCTATAGGGGAGATACGCAGTATTTT; CDR3: CASSSPYRGDTQYF
V: TRBV9; J: TRBJ2-5; size: NA; D: NA; DNA: TGTGCCAGCAGCGTAGGTTACGTCCATGAGACCCAGTACTTC; CDR3: CASSVGYVHETQYF
V: TRBV5-1; J: TRBJ2-2; size: NA; D: TRBD1; DNA: TGCGCCAGCAGCTTTAGGGACAGGGACACCGGGGAGCTGTTTTTT; CDR3: CASSFRDRDTGELFF
V: TRBV7-9; J: TRBJ1-1; size: NA; D: TRBD1; DNA: TGTGCCAGCGACAGGGTGAGCACTGAAGCTTTCTTT; CDR3: CASDRVSTEAFF
V: TRBV7-8; J: TRBJ1-3; size: few; D: NA; DNA: TGTGCCAGCAGCTTCCCCGGAAACACCATATATTTT; CDR3: CASSFPGNTIYF
V: TRBV4-2; J: TRBJ1-1; size: NA; D: TRBD1; DNA: TGTGCCAGCAGCGTTTGGGACAGCCTGAACACTGAAGCTTTCTTT; CDR3: CASSVWDSLNTEAFF
V: TRBV6-5; J: TRBJ1-4; size: NA; D: TRBD1; DNA: TGTGCCAGCAAGGGACAGGCGCTAACTAATGAAAAACTGTTTTTT; CDR3: CASKGQALTNEKLFF
V: TRBV6-5; J: TRBJ1-6; size: NA; D: NA; DNA: TGTGCCAGCAGTTACTTGGGAAATTCACCCCTCCACTTT; CDR3: CASSYLGNSPLHF